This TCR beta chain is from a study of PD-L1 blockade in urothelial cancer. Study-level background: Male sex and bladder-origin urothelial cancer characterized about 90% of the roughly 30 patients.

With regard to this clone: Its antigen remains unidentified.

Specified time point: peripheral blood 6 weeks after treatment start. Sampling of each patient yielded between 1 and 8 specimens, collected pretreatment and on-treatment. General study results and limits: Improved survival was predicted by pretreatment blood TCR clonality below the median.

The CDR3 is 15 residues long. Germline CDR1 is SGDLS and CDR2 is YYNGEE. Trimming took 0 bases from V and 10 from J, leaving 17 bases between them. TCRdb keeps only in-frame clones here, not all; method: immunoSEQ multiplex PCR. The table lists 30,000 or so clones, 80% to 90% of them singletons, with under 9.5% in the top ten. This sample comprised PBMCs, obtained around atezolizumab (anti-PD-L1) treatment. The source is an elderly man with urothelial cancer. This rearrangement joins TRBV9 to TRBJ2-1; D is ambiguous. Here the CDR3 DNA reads TGTGCCAGCAGCGTAGAAGAGGCCTGGCTTGGCGAGCAGTTCTTC. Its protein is CASSVEEAWLGEQFF.